Below, 32 T cell receptor beta chains from the same sample are listed, as sequenced in a study of blood T cell repertoires in COVID-19. Measured with immunoSEQ multiplex PCR; TCRdb has only the in-frame clones, and not every one. The sample contains about 210,000 clones, around 80% of which appear only once. The sample consisted of peripheral blood. Every receptor here comes from a woman in her 70s with acute or convalescent COVID-19.

This sequence joins TRBV3-1 (or the pseudogene TRBV3-2) and TRBJ2-4; D gene uncertain. The CDR3 is 16 residues long. Per germline, CDR1 LGHDT and CDR2 YNNKEL (reference sequence). V was clipped by 0 bases and J by 1 base, with 10 bases between them. The CDR3 here is CASSQDRRNAKNIQYF. CDR3 coding DNA: TGTGCCAGCAGCCAAGATCGTCGTAATGCCAAAAACATTCAGTACTTC.

The chain joins TRBV5-1 to TRBJ2-4, with D possibly matching TRBD1 (6 bases). The germline gives CDR1 SGHRS, CDR2 YFSETQ. The CDR3 runs to 14 residues. V gave up 3 bases and J gave up 5 bases, with 12 bases separating them. This CDR3 is CASSSQGSQNIQYF. DNA of the CDR3: TGCGCCAGCAGCTCACAGGGAAGCCAAAACATTCAGTACTTC.

The CDR3 sequence: CAISEGATGVANTEAFF. The DNA for the CDR3 is TGTGCCATCAGTGAGGGGGCAACAGGGGTGGCGAACACTGAAGCTTTCTTT. The chain uses TRBV10-3 and TRBJ1-1, with 7 bases aligning to TRBD1. V was pared by 2 bases and J by 1 base, with 10 bases of the junction left unmatched. Germline CDR1 ENHRY, CDR2 SYGVKD. The CDR3 sequence is 17 residues long.

CDR3 sequence reads: CASGSAGTGVGELFF. CDR3 coding DNA: TGTGCTAGTGGTTCGGCAGGGACAGGGGTCGGGGAGCTGTTTTTT. The chain is built from TRBV12-5 and TRBJ2-2, with 10 nucleotides matching TRBD1. V lost 4 bases to trimming and J lost 7 bases; unmatched junction nucleotides: 6. CDR1 and CDR2 from the germline V gene are LGHNT and FRNRAP. The CDR3 length is 15 residues.

This chain connects TRBV19 to TRBJ2-1; tentative D call: TRBD2 (7 bases). CDR3 length: 14 amino acids. CDR1 and CDR2 from the germline V gene are LNHDA and SQIVND (reference sequence). V was trimmed by 5 bases and J by 8 bases, leaving 16 bases between them. CDR3 coding DNA: TGTGCCAGTAGTTCGGCCGGGGGGCGGGATGAGCAGTTCTTC. Its protein is CASSSAGGRDEQFF.

V usage is TRBV19 and J usage is TRBJ2-5, with D perhaps matching TRBD2 (7 bases). V was clipped by 7 bases and J by 1 base, with 13 bases between them. Germline V gives CDR1 LNHDA, CDR2 SQIVND (reference sequence). This CDR3 is 14 amino acids long. CDR3 DNA: TGTGCCAGTATTAACGGGGGGCCCCAAGAGACCCAGTACTTC. Residues: CASINGGPQETQYF.

The rearrangement joins TRBV24-1 to TRBJ1-2; D is ambiguous. The CDR3 loop spans 14 amino acids. V lost 2 bases, J lost 6 bases, and 12 bases lay in between. Germline loops: CDR1 KGHDR, CDR2 SFDVKD. This CDR3 reads CATSDSTKRHGYTF. DNA for the CDR3: TGTGCCACCAGTGATTCCACTAAGAGGCATGGCTACACCTTC.

A single count supports this clone. This chain uses TRBV19 with TRBJ1-3; D is possibly TRBD1 (5 bases). V lost 3 bases and J 4 bases, leaving 10 bases between the germline ends. Germline-derived CDR1 and CDR2 are LNHDA and SQIVND (reference sequence). The CDR3 loop spans 14 amino acids. The CDR3: CASSIGGAGNTIYF. The CDR3 nucleotides are TGTGCCAGTAGTATTGGAGGGGCCGGAAACACCATATATTTT.

The J gene is TRBJ2-2, the V gene TRBV9, with a tentative D call TRBD2 (6 bases). The length of the CDR3 is 20 residues. The germline V and J ends were trimmed by 0 bases and 0 bases, with 21 bases remaining between them. CDR1 and CDR2 from the germline V gene are SGDLS and YYNGEE. CDR3 DNA: TGTGCCAGCAGCGTAGCATTCGGTCAGGGAGGTGGGCCGAACACCGGGGAGCTGTTTTTT. It is translated as CASSVAFGQGGGPNTGELFF.

This clone was picked up one time. The chain couples TRBV7-2 to TRBJ2-7; 9 nucleotides align to TRBD1. Germline V gene sequence: CDR1 SGHTA, CDR2 FQGNSA. This CDR3 has 14 residues. Germline trimming cut 5 bases from V and 4 bases from J; bases unmatched to any gene: 6. The CDR3 nucleotides are TGTGCCAGCAGCCCCGGACAGGGGCGGTACGAGCAGTACTTC. This codes for CASSPGQGRYEQYF. The whole variable domain, filled in from reference TRBV7-2 and TRBJ2-7, reads GAGVSQSPSNKVTEKGKDVELRCDPISGHTALYWYRQSLGQGLEFLIYFQGNSAPDKSGLPSDRFSAERTGGSVSTLTIQRTQQEDSAVYLCASSPGQGRYEQYFGPGTRLTVT.

The count of this clone is one. J is TRBJ1-4 and V is TRBV6-4; weak D call: TRBD1 (5 bases). CDR1 and CDR2 from the germline V gene are MRHNA and SNTAGT. The germline V and J ends were trimmed by 9 bases and 0 bases, with 14 bases remaining between them. This CDR3 is built from 15 residues. In DNA, the CDR3 is TGTGCCAGTAAGAAGACAGCTACAACTAATGAAAAACTGTTTTTT. It translates to CASKKTATTNEKLFF.

This chain links TRBV6-5 with TRBJ2-5, with TRBD2 matching 9 bases. Germline CDR1 and CDR2: MNHEY and SVGAGI. J lost 2 bases, V lost 7 bases, and 8 bases had no gene match. The CDR3 is 15 amino acids. The CDR3 sequence is CASNGGSGGQETQYF. As DNA, the CDR3 is TGTGCCAGCAACGGTGGTAGCGGGGGACAAGAGACCCAGTACTTC.

This clone was counted ten times or more. V gene TRBV19 combines with J gene TRBJ1-1; 7 nucleotides agree with TRBD1. J lost 4 bases, V lost 3 bases, and 29 bases had no gene match. This CDR3 contains 22 residues. Germline V gene sequence: CDR1 LNHDA, CDR2 SQIVND (reference sequence). CDR3 loop: CASSIRQTGLDSGREWITEAFF. For the CDR3, the DNA is TGTGCCAGTAGTATCCGGCAGACAGGGCTAGACAGTGGACGGGAGTGGATCACTGAAGCTTTCTTT.

V and J are TRBV10-3 and TRBJ2-2, with 12 bases matching TRBD2. The germline V gene encodes CDR1 ENHRY and CDR2 SYGVKD. The V and J ends lost 6 bases and 6 bases, in that order; junction bases with no gene match: 8. There are 16 residues in the CDR3. CDR3 nucleotide sequence: TGTGCCATCAGGCCTAGCGGGGGGGCCTTAGCCGGGGAGCTGTTTTTT. Protein sequence: CAIRPSGGALAGELFF.

The rearrangement joins TRBV24-1 to TRBJ2-5; D uncertain. V was clipped by 4 bases and J by 5 bases, with 16 bases between them. This CDR3 spans 15 amino acids. CDR1 is KGHDR and CDR2 is SFDVKD in the germline V gene. CDR3 DNA sequence: TGTGCCACCAGTGAGCCGGCCTCCGGGTCCGAGACCCAGTACTTC. Translated, it gives CATSEPASGSETQYF.

The V and J genes are TRBV10-3 and TRBJ1-2; TRBD1 aligns across 10 bases. Germline trimming cut 6 bases from V and 4 bases from J; bases unmatched to any gene: 8. Germline V lookup: CDR1 ENHRY, CDR2 SYGVKD. The CDR3 has 15 residues. CDR3 nucleotide sequence: TGTGCCATCAGCGACCGGGACAGGGGAATCTATGGCTACACCTTC. This gives the protein CAISDRDRGIYGYTF.

This clone is a singleton in its sample. The chain carries TRBV6-5 and TRBJ1-1; D is unresolved. The germline V gene encodes CDR1 MNHEY and CDR2 SVGAGI. The CDR3 contains 13 residues. V shed 2 bases and J shed 6 bases, with 10 bases lying between them. The CDR3 sequence: CASSYNGKAEAFF. The CDR3 DNA is TGTGCCAGCAGTTACAACGGGAAGGCTGAAGCTTTCTTT.

The chain joins TRBV6-5 to TRBJ1-2; 9 bases are a match to TRBD1. V lost 3 bases, J lost 4 bases, and 6 bases stayed unmatched. Germline V CDR1 and CDR2: MNHEY, SVGAGI. The CDR3 has 15 residues. CDR3 sequence reads: CASSYNRGLGYGYTF. The DNA for the CDR3 is TGTGCCAGCAGTTATAACAGGGGGCTAGGCTATGGCTACACCTTC.

CDR3 bases: TGTGCCAGTAGTAAAACTCCCTCGGGGGATCAGCCCCAGCATTTT. Amino acids: CASSKTPSGDQPQHF. This rearrangement joins TRBV19 to TRBJ1-5, with D possibly being TRBD1 (5 bases). The V end lost 4 bases, the J end lost 5 bases, and 15 bases lay between the germline ends. The CDR3 totals 15 residues. CDR1 is LNHDA and CDR2 is SQIVND in the germline V gene (reference sequence).

The rearrangement links TRBV3-1 (or the pseudogene TRBV3-2) to TRBJ1-2; D not certain. Trimming removed 2 bases from V and 8 bases from J, with 9 bases in between. CDR1 is LGHDT, CDR2 YNNKEL, per germline (reference sequence). The CDR3 spans 12 residues. The CDR3 protein is CASSQNIFGYTF. CDR3 bases: TGTGCCAGCAGCCAAAACATCTTCGGCTACACCTTC.

The chain uses TRBV21-1 and TRBJ1-6; TRBD1, the table's D call, was not compared with the DNA. TRBV21-1 is given as a pseudogene. This CDR3 has 18 amino acids. This CDR3 reads CASSKAQGGRGQNSPLHF. For the CDR3, the DNA is TGTGCCAGCAGCAAAGCTCAGGGGGGCAGGGGGCAGAATTCACCCCTCCACTTT.

The chain joins TRBV7-6 to TRBJ2-3; 8 positions match TRBD2. The CDR3 runs 15 residues. V lost 5 bases, J lost 2 bases, and 6 bases stayed unmatched. Germline V gives CDR1 SGHVS, CDR2 FNYEAQ. The CDR3 reads CASSLSGGLTDTQYF. The CDR3 nucleotides are TGTGCCAGCAGCCTCAGCGGGGGCCTCACAGATACGCAGTATTTT.

The chain recombines TRBV6-5 with TRBJ2-2; 7 bases are a match to TRBD2. The germline CDR1 and CDR2 sequences are MNHEY and SVGAGI. The V and J ends lost 4 bases and 5 bases, in that order; junction bases with no gene match: 10. CDR3 size: 16 residues. The CDR3 DNA reads as TGTGCCAGCAGTTCCCAACTAGCGCGCGAAACCGGGGAGCTGTTTTTT. Its protein product is CASSSQLARETGELFF.

The chain employs TRBV7-9 and TRBJ1-6; no definite D call. V was clipped by 2 bases and J by 10 bases, with 9 bases between them. Germline V gene sequence: CDR1 SEHNR, CDR2 FQNEAQ (reference sequence). The CDR3 totals 13 residues. DNA for the CDR3: TGTGCCAGCAGCTTATCCGTTCCCTCACCCCTCCACTTT. Its protein is CASSLSVPSPLHF.

The chain employs TRBV19 and TRBJ1-5; 8 positions agree with TRBD1. The CDR3 is made up of 15 amino acids. In germline, CDR1 is LNHDA, CDR2 SQIVND (reference sequence). Trimming at V came to 5 bases and at J to 3 bases, leaving 6 bases not matched to a gene. This CDR3 is CASSPDRVDNQPQHF. The CDR3, as DNA: TGTGCCAGTAGTCCGGACAGGGTCGACAATCAGCCCCAGCATTTT. Variable domain in full (rest from reference TRBV19 and TRBJ1-5): DGGITQSPKYLFRKEGQNVTLSCEQNLNHDAMYWYRQDPGQGLRLIYYSQIVNDFQKGDIAEGYSVSREKKESFPLTVTSAQKNPTAFYLCASSPDRVDNQPQHFGDGTRLSIL.

The chain couples TRBV7-9 to TRBJ1-4; D is perhaps TRBD1 (6 bases). Trimming removed 1 base from V and 9 bases from J, with 12 bases in between. This CDR3 is built from 14 residues. Germline V gene sequence: CDR1 SEHNR, CDR2 FQNEAQ (reference sequence). CDR3 region: CASSLGTGFQKLFF. The CDR3 DNA is TGTGCCAGCAGCTTAGGCACAGGGTTTCAAAAACTGTTTTTT. The whole variable domain, filled in from reference TRBV7-9 and TRBJ1-4, reads DTGVSQNPRHKITKRGQNVTFRCDPISEHNRLYWYRQTLGQGPEFLTYFQNEAQLEKSRLLSDRFSAERPKGSFSTLEIQRTEQGDSAMYLCASSLGTGFQKLFFGSGTQLSVL.

This chain links TRBV9 with TRBJ2-1, with D unresolved. The V gene's germline CDR1 is SGDLS and CDR2 YYNGEE. V was pared by 2 bases and J by 0 bases, with 9 bases between. The CDR3 is 15 amino acids. The CDR3 sequence is CASSVALDSYNEQFF. CDR3 DNA: TGTGCCAGCAGCGTCGCCCTAGACTCCTACAATGAGCAGTTCTTC.

This chain uses TRBV3-1 (or the pseudogene TRBV3-2) with TRBJ2-3; D gene uncertain. V lost 4 bases, J lost 0 bases, and 11 bases lay in between. The CDR3 runs to 15 residues. Germline lookup yields CDR1 LGHDT and CDR2 YNNKEL (reference sequence). The CDR3 coding sequence is TGTGCCAGCAGCCGACTGGATTCTAGCACAGATACGCAGTATTTT. Its protein product is CASSRLDSSTDTQYF.

The gene calls are TRBV2 and TRBJ1-1, with TRBD1 as a possible D gene (5 bases). Looked up from germline, CDR1 is SNHLY and CDR2 is FYNNEI. V lost 6 bases and J lost 1, with 15 bases in between. The CDR3 consists of 15 residues. The CDR3 region is CASSWGGRKNTEAFF. The CDR3 nucleotides read TGTGCCAGCAGCTGGGGGGGACGGAAGAACACTGAAGCTTTCTTT.

The genes are TRBV3-1 (or the pseudogene TRBV3-2) and TRBJ1-2; TRBD1 aligns across 8 bases. The CDR3 is made up of 13 amino acids. The germline CDR1 and CDR2 sequences are LGHDT and YNNKEL (reference sequence). The V segment lost 2 bases and the J segment 8 bases; nucleotides outside the gene matches: 4. The CDR3 DNA reads as TGTGCCAGCAGCCAATCAGGGGGCCGGGGCTACACCTTC. This encodes CASSQSGGRGYTF.

The rearrangement uses TRBV9 and TRBJ2-5; no clear D gene. V gave up 0 bases and J gave up 0 bases, with 12 bases separating them. Per germline, CDR1 SGDLS and CDR2 YYNGEE. The CDR3 covers 16 residues. This chain's CDR3 is CASSVGPQINQETQYF. CDR3 nucleotide sequence: TGTGCCAGCAGCGTAGGGCCTCAGATCAACCAAGAGACCCAGTACTTC.

This chain connects TRBV2 to TRBJ2-5, with TRBD2 matching 13 bases. Germline CDR1 is SNHLY and CDR2 is FYNNEI. This CDR3 has 17 amino acids. V was pared by 7 bases and J by 5 bases, with 13 bases of the junction left unmatched. The CDR3 loop reads CASTPTPTSGGWETQYF. DNA of the CDR3: TGTGCCAGCACCCCAACCCCGACTAGCGGGGGGTGGGAGACCCAGTACTTC.